A selection of T cell receptor beta chains follows, all from one sample in a study of blood T cell repertoires in COVID-19. Sequencing was performed with immunoSEQ multiplex PCR; in TCRdb, only in-frame clones are kept and a portion is missing. The table lists 150,000 to 200,000 clones, over 75% of them singletons, with about 10% in the top ten. The sample taken for sequencing was PBMCs or T cells enriched from blood (not recorded which). The receptor source for this set is a man aged 45-60 years who had recovered from COVID-19. CDR3s leave out the opening cysteine and the closing phenylalanine or tryptophan.

v_gene: TRBV27
j_gene: TRBJ2-7
CDR3aa: ASGRDRSSYEQY

v_gene: TRBV19
j_gene: TRBJ2-1
CDR3aa: ASSQRGTSGIEQF

v_gene: TRBV20-1
j_gene: TRBJ2-7
CDR3aa: SASPVAGDHYEQY

v_gene: TRBV7-9
j_gene: TRBJ2-7
CDR3aa: ASGLAGTYEQY

v_gene: TRBV4-1
j_gene: TRBJ2-7
CDR3aa: ASSQDDPPGNEQY

v_gene: TRBV29-1
j_gene: TRBJ2-1
CDR3aa: SVEEDRYNEQF

v_gene: TRBV5-6
j_gene: TRBJ1-1
CDR3aa: ASSLGGTAVYATEAF

v_gene: TRBV5-1
j_gene: TRBJ1-1
CDR3aa: ASSWDRGNTEAF

v_gene: TRBV7-8
j_gene: TRBJ2-1
CDR3aa: ASSYTRYNEQF

v_gene: TRBV7-3
j_gene: TRBJ2-6
CDR3aa: ASSFLGGGGPSSGANVLT

v_gene: TRBV14
j_gene: TRBJ2-7
CDR3aa: ASNRGQGHEQY

v_gene: TRBV10-1
j_gene: TRBJ1-2
CDR3aa: ASRGQNSIYGYT

v_gene: TRBV5-1
j_gene: TRBJ1-4
CDR3aa: ASATGTATNEKLF

v_gene: TRBV4-1
j_gene: TRBJ2-7
CDR3aa: ASSPVDRGPDEQY

v_gene: TRBV6-2/TRBV6-3
j_gene: TRBJ2-1
CDR3aa: ASSYGGEQF

v_gene: TRBV4-2
j_gene: TRBJ2-7
CDR3aa: ASSQDRSRADYEQY

v_gene: TRBV11-2
j_gene: TRBJ1-3
CDR3aa: ASSLITGANTIY

v_gene: TRBV7-2
j_gene: TRBJ1-5
CDR3aa: ASSLGARQPQH

v_gene: TRBV6-5
j_gene: TRBJ1-4
CDR3aa: ASRADRGREKLF

v_gene: TRBV24-1
j_gene: TRBJ2-2
CDR3aa: ATSDRQGAYTGELF

v_gene: TRBV19
j_gene: TRBJ2-3
CDR3aa: ASSITPSGRTDTQY

v_gene: TRBV20-1
j_gene: TRBJ1-2
CDR3aa: SASTTALGYT

v_gene: TRBV24-1
j_gene: TRBJ2-7
CDR3aa: ATSDSRDRVGYEQY

v_gene: TRBV12-3/TRBV12-4
j_gene: TRBJ2-7
CDR3aa: ASSLEVTYEQY

v_gene: TRBV5-6
j_gene: TRBJ2-2
CDR3aa: ASSLQDHTGELF

v_gene: TRBV7-9
j_gene: TRBJ1-5
CDR3aa: ASSTTGANQPQH

v_gene: TRBV28
j_gene: TRBJ1-1
CDR3aa: ASSLRGRNTEAF

v_gene: TRBV7-2
j_gene: TRBJ2-2
CDR3aa: ASSSASGSGELF

v_gene: TRBV6-5
j_gene: TRBJ2-1
CDR3aa: ASSPTWDSYNEQF

v_gene: TRBV6-5
j_gene: TRBJ1-2
CDR3aa: ASSTTGGGYT

v_gene: TRBV7-9
j_gene: TRBJ2-7
CDR3aa: ASSYSSGSYEQY

v_gene: TRBV13
j_gene: TRBJ1-1
CDR3aa: ASSHPDRLTEAF

v_gene: TRBV6-1
j_gene: TRBJ1-6
CDR3aa: ASSDPSLLKDRRNSPLH

v_gene: TRBV5-6
j_gene: TRBJ2-7
CDR3aa: ASSLGQSLYEQY

v_gene: TRBV5-5
j_gene: TRBJ2-3
CDR3aa: ASSLLGLTDTQY

v_gene: TRBV27
j_gene: TRBJ2-1
CDR3aa: ASIGGSSYNEQF

v_gene: TRBV19
j_gene: TRBJ1-5
CDR3aa: ASSLYRDNQPQH

v_gene: TRBV6-5
j_gene: TRBJ1-1
CDR3aa: ASSFRQALDTEAF

v_gene: TRBV11-2
j_gene: TRBJ1-2
CDR3aa: ASSRSVGGNYGYT

v_gene: TRBV15
j_gene: TRBJ1-2
CDR3aa: ATSSRGSSGYT

v_gene: TRBV4-1
j_gene: TRBJ1-2
CDR3aa: ASSQVTGSTYGYT

v_gene: TRBV5-1
j_gene: TRBJ2-2
CDR3aa: ASSQSQGNTGELF

v_gene: TRBV11-2
j_gene: TRBJ2-7
CDR3aa: ASSLLQGLGDEQY

v_gene: TRBV5-1
j_gene: TRBJ1-5
CDR3aa: ASSITGIGEQPQH

v_gene: TRBV29-1
j_gene: TRBJ1-5
CDR3aa: SVGGGAGGNQPQH

v_gene: TRBV9
j_gene: TRBJ2-3
CDR3aa: ASSPTELHTDTQY

v_gene: TRBV7-2
j_gene: TRBJ2-2
CDR3aa: ASSLGLGSLAFAGELF

v_gene: TRBV7-6
j_gene: TRBJ1-3
CDR3aa: ASSLAQGSGNTIY

v_gene: TRBV3-1/TRBV3-2
j_gene: TRBJ2-1
CDR3aa: ASSQDGLAGNEQF